This entry is about one T cell receptor (beta chain). This sample stems from a study of human T cells and chemical hapten exposure. Time point here: patch test 2, 6 weeks after DPC sensitization. Treatment described: therapeutic diphenylcyclopropenone sensitization with weekly scalp DPC. The authors extracted total RNA from unfractionated whole blood. TCRdb used MiXCR to reprocess the RACE reads, holding one entry per CDR3 protein. The sample has under 75,000 distinct CDR3 sequences, about 8.5% seen once. Sequences were derived from whole blood, sampled in connection with sensitization to the hapten diphenylcyclopropenone (DPC). This TCR was sampled from a woman in her fifties or sixties with alopecia areata. Some clones in this sample may be carry-over from other donors' samples.

CDR3 in DNA: TGTGCCAGCAGCGTTAGCGGGACTCTCTACAATGAGCAGTTCTTC. This codes for CASSVSGTLYNEQFF. This sequence joins TRBV9 and TRBJ2-1, with 8 nucleotides matching TRBD2. The germline gives CDR1 SGDLS, CDR2 YYNGEE. CDR3 size: 15 residues. With 2 bases clipped from V and 3 bases from J, the junction kept 4 bases outside the gene matches. The full variable domain, completed using reference TRBV9 and TRBJ2-1, is DSGVTQTPKHLITATGQRVTLRCSPRSGDLSVYWYQQSLDQGLQFLIQYYNGEERAKGNILERFSAQQFPDLHSELNLSSLELGDSALYFCASSVSGTLYNEQFFGPGTRLTVL.